This TCR beta chain was sequenced during a study of PD-1 blockade in classical Hodgkin lymphoma. At the level of the study: With a 2-week interval, patients received intravenous nivolumab at 3 mg/kg.

The study, taken as a whole, reports: Reported baseline diversity: healthy donors highest, relapsed/refractory patients lowest. Whereas CD4+ TCR diversity had risen significantly by C4D1, CD8+ TCR diversity had not.

Time point described: cycle 4 day 1 (C4D1), after less than seven weeks of nivolumab. All the patients suffered relapse after autologous stem cell transplantation, and brentuximab vedotin exposure differed. Complete response, partial response or progressive disease was each patient's best response. CDR1 is GTSNPN, CDR2 SVGIG, per germline (reference sequence). CDR3 size: 17 residues. With 2 bases removed from V and 1 base from J, the gap between germline ends came to 18 bases. The data were produced by immunoSEQ multiplex PCR, yet TCRdb's version contains in-frame clones alone and is incomplete. The profile covers approximately 93,000 clones, with roughly 73% appearing a single time and 9.4% taken by the ten largest. To note about this clone: Its matching antigen is unknown.

The source was peripheral blood mononuclear cells (PBMCs), collected before the fourth cycle of nivolumab. This sequence joins TRBV30 and TRBJ2-1, with D possibly matching TRBD2 (5 bases). The receptor was derived from a human donor with classical Hodgkin lymphoma. The DNA of the CDR3 is TGTGCCTGGAGTCCTCCTGATGAGCAGCGGTCCTACAATGAGCAGTTCTTC. It encodes CAWSPPDEQRSYNEQFF.